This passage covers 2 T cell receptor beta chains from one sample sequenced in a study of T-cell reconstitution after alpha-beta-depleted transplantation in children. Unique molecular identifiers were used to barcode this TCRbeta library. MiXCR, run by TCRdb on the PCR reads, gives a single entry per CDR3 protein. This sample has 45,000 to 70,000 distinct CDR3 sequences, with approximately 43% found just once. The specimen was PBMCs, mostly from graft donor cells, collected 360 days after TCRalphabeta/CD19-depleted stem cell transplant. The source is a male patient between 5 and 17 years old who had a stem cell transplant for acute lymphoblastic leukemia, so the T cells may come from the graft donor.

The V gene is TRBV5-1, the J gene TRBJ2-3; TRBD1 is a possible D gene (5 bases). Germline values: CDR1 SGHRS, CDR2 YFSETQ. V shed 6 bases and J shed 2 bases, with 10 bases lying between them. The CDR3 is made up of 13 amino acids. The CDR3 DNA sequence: TGCGCCAGCAACGCAGGGTACACAGATACGCAGTATTTT. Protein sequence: CASNAGYTDTQYF.

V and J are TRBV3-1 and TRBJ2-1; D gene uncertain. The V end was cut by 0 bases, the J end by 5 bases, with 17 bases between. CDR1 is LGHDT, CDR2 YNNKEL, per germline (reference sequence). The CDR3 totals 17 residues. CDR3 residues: CASSQEVELRYHNEQFF. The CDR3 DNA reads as TGTGCCAGCAGCCAAGAGGTCGAACTTCGGTACCACAATGAGCAGTTCTTC.